Included here is one TCR beta chain sequence, with context. The entry originates in a study of cytomegalovirus exposure and HLA in healthy donors. CDR1 LNHDA and CDR2 SQIVND come from the germline V gene (reference sequence). The trim removed 8 bases at V and 6 bases at J, leaving 11 bases unmatched. The CDR3 runs 14 residues. It was with 60 Vbeta and 13 Jbeta primers that the PCR ran. Sequenced by immunoSEQ multiplex PCR; TCRdb stores in-frame clones only, minus some. This table has 150,000 to 200,000 clones, 80% appearing once. The TCR originated in a boy younger than 18 in good health and CMV-seronegative. Source material: PBMCs. The chain couples TRBV19 to TRBJ2-3; 7 bases fit TRBD2. The CDR3 sequence is CASSVAGNLDTQYF. The CDR3 nucleotides are TGTGCCAGTTCAGTAGCGGGTAATCTGGATACGCAGTATTTT. Full variable domain (remainder filled in from reference TRBV19 and TRBJ2-3): DGGITQSPKYLFRKEGQNVTLSCEQNLNHDAMYWYRQDPGQGLRLIYYSQIVNDFQKGDIAEGYSVSREKKESFPLTVTSAQKNPTAFYLCASSVAGNLDTQYFGPGTRLTVL.